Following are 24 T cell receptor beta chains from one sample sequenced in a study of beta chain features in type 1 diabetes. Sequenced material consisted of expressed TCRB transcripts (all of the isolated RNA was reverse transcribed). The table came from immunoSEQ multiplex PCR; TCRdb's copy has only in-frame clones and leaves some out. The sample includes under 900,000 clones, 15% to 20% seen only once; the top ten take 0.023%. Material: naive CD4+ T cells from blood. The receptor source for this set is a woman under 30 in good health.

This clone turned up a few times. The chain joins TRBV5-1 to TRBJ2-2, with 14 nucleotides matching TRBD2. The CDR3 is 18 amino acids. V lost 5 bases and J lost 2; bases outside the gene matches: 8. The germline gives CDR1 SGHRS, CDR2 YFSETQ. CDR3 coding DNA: TGCGCCAGCAGGAAACCCGGGACTAGCGGGAGTAACACCGGGGAGCTGTTTTTT. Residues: CASRKPGTSGSNTGELFF.

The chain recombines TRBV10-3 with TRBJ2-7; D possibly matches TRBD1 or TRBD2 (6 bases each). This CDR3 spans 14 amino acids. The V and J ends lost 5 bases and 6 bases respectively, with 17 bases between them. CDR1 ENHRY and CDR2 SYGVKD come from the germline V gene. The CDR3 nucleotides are TGTGCCATCAGTCCGACGGACGGGGGCGCCGAGCAGTACTTC. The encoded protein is CAISPTDGGAEQYF.

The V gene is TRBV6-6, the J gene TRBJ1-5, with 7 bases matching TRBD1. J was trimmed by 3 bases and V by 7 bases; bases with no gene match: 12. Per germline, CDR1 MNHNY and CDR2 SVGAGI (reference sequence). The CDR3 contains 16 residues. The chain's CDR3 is CASNRPGTANNQPQHF. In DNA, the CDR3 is TGTGCCAGCAATAGACCCGGGACAGCCAACAATCAGCCCCAGCATTTT.

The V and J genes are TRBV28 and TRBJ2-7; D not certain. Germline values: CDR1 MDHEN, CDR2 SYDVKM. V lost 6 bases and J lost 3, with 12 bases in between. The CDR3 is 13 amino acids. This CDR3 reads CASRVTHFYEQYF. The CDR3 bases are TGTGCCAGCAGAGTGACACATTTCTACGAGCAGTACTTC.

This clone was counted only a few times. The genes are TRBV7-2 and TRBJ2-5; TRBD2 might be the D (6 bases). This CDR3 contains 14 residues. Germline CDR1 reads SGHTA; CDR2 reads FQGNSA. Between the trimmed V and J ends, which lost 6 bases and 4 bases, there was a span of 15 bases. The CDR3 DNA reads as TGTGCCAGCAGTTCCCCGGGGGTCGGAGAGACCCAGTACTTC. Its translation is CASSSPGVGETQYF.

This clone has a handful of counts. Here the CDR3 reads CASSQILAGTDTQYF. The CDR3 nucleotides read TGCGCCAGCAGCCAAATTCTGGCTGGGACAGATACGCAGTATTTT. This chain links TRBV4-3 with TRBJ2-3; no clear D. Germline CDR1 is LGHNA and CDR2 is YSLEER. CDR3 length: 15 residues. V lost 2 bases and J lost 3, with 12 bases in between.

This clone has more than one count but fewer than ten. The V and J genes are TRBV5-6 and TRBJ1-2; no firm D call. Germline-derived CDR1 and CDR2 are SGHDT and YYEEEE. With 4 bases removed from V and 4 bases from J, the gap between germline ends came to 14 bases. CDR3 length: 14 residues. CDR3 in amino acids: CASSIWTDLYGYTF. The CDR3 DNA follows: TGTGCCAGCAGCATTTGGACTGACCTCTATGGCTACACCTTC.

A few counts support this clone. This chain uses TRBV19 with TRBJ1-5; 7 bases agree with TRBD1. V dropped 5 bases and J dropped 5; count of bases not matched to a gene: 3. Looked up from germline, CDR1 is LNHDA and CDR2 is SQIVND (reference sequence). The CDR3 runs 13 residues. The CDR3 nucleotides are TGTGCCAGTAGTGGCGACAGGGATCAGCCCCAGCATTTT. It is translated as CASSGDRDQPQHF.

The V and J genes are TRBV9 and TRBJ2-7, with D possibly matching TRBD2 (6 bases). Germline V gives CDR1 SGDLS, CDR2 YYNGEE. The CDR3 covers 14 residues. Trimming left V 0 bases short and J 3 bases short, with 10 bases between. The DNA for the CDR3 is TGTGCCAGCAGCGTAGGGTCGGGAGTCTACGAGCAGTACTTC. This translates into CASSVGSGVYEQYF.

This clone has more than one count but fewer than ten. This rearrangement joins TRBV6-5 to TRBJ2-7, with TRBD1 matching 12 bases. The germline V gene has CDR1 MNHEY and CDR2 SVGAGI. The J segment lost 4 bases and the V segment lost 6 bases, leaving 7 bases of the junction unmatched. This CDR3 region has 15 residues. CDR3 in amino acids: CASRGGQGARYEQYF. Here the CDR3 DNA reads TGTGCCAGCAGGGGGGGACAGGGGGCGCGGTACGAGCAGTACTTC.

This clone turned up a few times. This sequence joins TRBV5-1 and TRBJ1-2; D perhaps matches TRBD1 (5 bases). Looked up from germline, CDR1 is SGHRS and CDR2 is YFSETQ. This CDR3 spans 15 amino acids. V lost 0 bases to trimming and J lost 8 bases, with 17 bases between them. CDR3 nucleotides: TGCGCCAGCAGCTTGGTTTATCAGGGTCTCGGGGGCTACACCTTC. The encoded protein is CASSLVYQGLGGYTF.

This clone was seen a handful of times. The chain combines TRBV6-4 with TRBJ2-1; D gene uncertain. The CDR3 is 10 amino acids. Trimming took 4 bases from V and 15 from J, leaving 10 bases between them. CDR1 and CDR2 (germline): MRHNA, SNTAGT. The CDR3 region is CASSGPSLFF. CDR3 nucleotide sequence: TGTGCCAGCAGTGGGCCTAGTCTGTTCTTC.

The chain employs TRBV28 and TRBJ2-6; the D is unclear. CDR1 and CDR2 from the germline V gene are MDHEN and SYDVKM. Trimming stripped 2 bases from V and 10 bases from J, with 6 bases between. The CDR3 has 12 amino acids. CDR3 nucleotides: TGTGCCAGCAGTTTAGACCTTAACGTCCTGACTTTC. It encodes CASSLDLNVLTF.

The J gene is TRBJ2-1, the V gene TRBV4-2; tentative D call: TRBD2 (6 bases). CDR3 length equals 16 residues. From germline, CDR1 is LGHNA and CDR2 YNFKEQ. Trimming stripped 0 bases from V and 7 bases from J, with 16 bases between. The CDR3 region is CASSQDPGVDGNEQFF. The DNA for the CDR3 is TGTGCCAGCAGCCAAGATCCGGGGGTCGATGGTAATGAGCAGTTCTTC.

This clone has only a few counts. This CDR3 reads CASSPKSGEGSGANVLTF. CDR3 DNA: TGTGCCAGCTCACCAAAATCAGGGGAAGGCTCTGGGGCCAACGTCCTGACTTTC. This chain uses TRBV18 with TRBJ2-6, with TRBD1 as a possible D gene (6 bases). The CDR3 spans 18 residues. V was clipped by 2 bases and J by 0 bases, with 14 bases between them. CDR1 and CDR2 (germline): KGHSH, LQKENI.

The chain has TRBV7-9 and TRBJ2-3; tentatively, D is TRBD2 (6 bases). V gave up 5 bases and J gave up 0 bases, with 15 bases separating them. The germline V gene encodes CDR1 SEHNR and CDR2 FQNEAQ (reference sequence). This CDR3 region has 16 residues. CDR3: CASSHRGLASTDTQYF. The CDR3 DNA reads TGTGCCAGCAGCCACCGCGGGCTAGCGAGCACAGATACGCAGTATTTT.

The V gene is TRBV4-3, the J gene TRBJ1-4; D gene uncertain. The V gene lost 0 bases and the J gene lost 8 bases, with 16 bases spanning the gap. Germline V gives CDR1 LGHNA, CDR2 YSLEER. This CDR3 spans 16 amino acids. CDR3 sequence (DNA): TGCGCCAGCAGCCAAGAGTTTGACCGCTTGCGGGAAAAACTGTTTTTT. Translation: CASSQEFDRLREKLFF.

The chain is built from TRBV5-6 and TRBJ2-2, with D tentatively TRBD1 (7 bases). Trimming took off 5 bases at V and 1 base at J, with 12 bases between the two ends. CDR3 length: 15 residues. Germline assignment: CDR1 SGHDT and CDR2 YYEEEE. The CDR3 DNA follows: TGTGCCAGCAGGAGGAGGGGGCTGAACACCGGGGAGCTGTTTTTT. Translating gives CASRRRGLNTGELFF.

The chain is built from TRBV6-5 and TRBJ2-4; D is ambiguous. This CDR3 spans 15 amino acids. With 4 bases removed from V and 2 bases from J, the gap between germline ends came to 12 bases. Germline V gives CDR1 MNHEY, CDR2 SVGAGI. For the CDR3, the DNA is TGTGCCAGCAGTTCTATCAGGTCCACCAAAAACATTCAGTACTTC. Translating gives CASSSIRSTKNIQYF.

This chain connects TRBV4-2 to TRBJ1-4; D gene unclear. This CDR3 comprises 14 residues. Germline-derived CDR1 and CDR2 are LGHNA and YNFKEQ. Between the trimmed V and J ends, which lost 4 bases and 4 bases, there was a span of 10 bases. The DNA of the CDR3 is TGTGCCAGCAGCCCCGGGGAACTTAATGAAAAACTGTTTTTT. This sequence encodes CASSPGELNEKLFF.

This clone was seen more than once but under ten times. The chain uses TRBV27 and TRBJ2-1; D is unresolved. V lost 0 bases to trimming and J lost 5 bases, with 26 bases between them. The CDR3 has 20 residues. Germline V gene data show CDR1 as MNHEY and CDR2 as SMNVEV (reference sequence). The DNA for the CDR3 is TGTGCCAGCAGTTTATCGAAGCGAGTAGGGTTGGTGAGCCCCGACAATGAGCAGTTCTTC. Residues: CASSLSKRVGLVSPDNEQFF.

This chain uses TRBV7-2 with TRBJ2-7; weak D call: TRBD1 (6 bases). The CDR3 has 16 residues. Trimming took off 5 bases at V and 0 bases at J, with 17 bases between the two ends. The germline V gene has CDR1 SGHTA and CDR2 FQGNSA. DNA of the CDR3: TGTGCCAGCAGCCCGCAACCGGGACACCTCTCCTACGAGCAGTACTTC. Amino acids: CASSPQPGHLSYEQYF. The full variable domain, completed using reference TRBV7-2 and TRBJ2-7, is GAGVSQSPSNKVTEKGKDVELRCDPISGHTALYWYRQSLGQGLEFLIYFQGNSAPDKSGLPSDRFSAERTGGSVSTLTIQRTQQEDSAVYLCASSPQPGHLSYEQYFGPGTRLTVT.

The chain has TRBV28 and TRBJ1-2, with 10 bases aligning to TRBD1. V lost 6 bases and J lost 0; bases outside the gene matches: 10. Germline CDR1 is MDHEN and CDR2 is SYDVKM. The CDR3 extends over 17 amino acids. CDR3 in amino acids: CASSPRGQGLSNYGYTF. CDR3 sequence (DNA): TGTGCCAGCAGCCCCCGGGGACAGGGGTTATCTAACTATGGCTACACCTTC.

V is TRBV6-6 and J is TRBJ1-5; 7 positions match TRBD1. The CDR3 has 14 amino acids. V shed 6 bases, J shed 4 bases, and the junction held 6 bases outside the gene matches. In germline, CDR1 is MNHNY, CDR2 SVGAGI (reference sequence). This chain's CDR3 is CASRGGQLNQPQHF. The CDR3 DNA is TGTGCCAGCAGGGGGGGACAGCTGAATCAGCCCCAGCATTTT.